This entry lists 9 T cell receptor beta chains sequenced from one sample in a study of shared clonotypes between healthy human individuals. The data were produced by immunoSEQ multiplex PCR, yet TCRdb's version contains in-frame clones alone and is incomplete. The repertoire consists of 750,000 to 1,000,000 clones, with around 92% occurring once and the leading ten covering around 24%. Positive CCR7 selection of CD45RO-negative cells yielded the naive CD8 cells, and terminally differentiated effector memory CD45RA+ cells were excluded. The sequenced material came from naive CD8+ T cells sorted from blood. These receptors were collected from a man aged 30 to 45 in good health.

The chain couples TRBV6-5 to TRBJ2-7, with D perhaps TRBD1 (5 bases). Germline V CDR1 and CDR2: MNHEY, SVGAGI. The CDR3 is 14 residues long. Trimming left V 2 bases short and J 2 bases short, with 10 bases between. The CDR3 sequence is CASSYEQDTYEQYF. DNA for the CDR3: TGTGCCAGCAGTTACGAACAGGACACCTACGAGCAGTACTTC.

This clone appeared once. The V call is TRBV4-1, the J call TRBJ2-3; tentative D call: TRBD2 (5 bases). Trimming took 1 base from V and 3 from J, leaving 8 bases between them. Germline lookup yields CDR1 MGHRA and CDR2 YSYEKL. This CDR3 region has 14 residues. CDR3 residues: CASSQGLSTDTQYF. The CDR3 DNA reads TGCGCCAGCAGCCAAGGACTAAGTACAGATACGCAGTATTTT.

This chain links TRBV13 with TRBJ2-7; 11 bases fit TRBD2. CDR1 PRHDT and CDR2 FYEKMQ come from the germline V gene (reference sequence). J gave up 6 bases and V 2 bases, and 6 bases lay outside the gene matches. There are 15 residues in the CDR3. The CDR3 loop reads CASSLLAGGPSEQYF. The CDR3 nucleotides are TGTGCCAGCAGCTTATTAGCGGGAGGGCCGAGCGAGCAGTACTTC.

This chain joins TRBV6-5 and TRBJ2-1, with D possibly being TRBD2 (7 bases). CDR3 length: 15 amino acids. V gave up 3 bases and J gave up 7 bases, with 16 bases separating them. The germline V gene has CDR1 MNHEY and CDR2 SVGAGI. For the CDR3, the DNA is TGTGCCAGCAGTTATGCGGGGGCTGGAGTGAATGAGCAGTTCTTC. Protein: CASSYAGAGVNEQFF.

The chain couples TRBV11-2 to TRBJ2-3; D may be TRBD2 (6 bases). CDR3 length: 17 amino acids. V shed 1 base and J shed 0 bases, with 14 bases lying between them. Germline CDR1 reads SGHAT; CDR2 reads FQNNGV. The CDR3 protein is CASSLVAGLASTDTQYF. The DNA for the CDR3 is TGTGCCAGCAGCTTAGTGGCGGGACTTGCTAGCACAGATACGCAGTATTTT.

V is TRBV6-6 and J is TRBJ1-1; D gene unclear. CDR1 is MNHNY and CDR2 is SVGAGI in the germline V gene (reference sequence). The CDR3 totals 11 residues. V was trimmed by 10 bases and J by 5 bases, leaving 11 bases between them. The CDR3 spells CATPGQTEAFF. In DNA form, the CDR3 reads TGTGCCACTCCGGGTCAAACTGAAGCTTTCTTT.

This clone was found once. The chain has TRBV7-6 and TRBJ2-1, with D perhaps matching TRBD1 (5 bases). This CDR3 comprises 13 residues. The V gene's germline CDR1 is SGHVS and CDR2 FNYEAQ. V lost 8 bases and J 4 bases, leaving 12 bases between the germline ends. CDR3 DNA: TGTGCCAGCGGGTACAGGTCTTACAATGAGCAGTTCTTC. This encodes CASGYRSYNEQFF.

The chain combines TRBV5-5 with TRBJ2-1, with D maybe TRBD1 (6 bases). V was trimmed by 4 bases and J by 10 bases, leaving 21 bases between them. Germline V gene lookup returns CDR1 SGHKS and CDR2 YYEKEE (reference sequence). The CDR3 spans 15 residues. CDR3 in amino acids: CASSPKTGITREQFF. The CDR3 region has the DNA TGTGCCAGCAGCCCTAAAACAGGGATAACTAGAGAGCAGTTCTTC.

The V and J genes are TRBV27 and TRBJ1-2; D call uncertain. Germline CDR1 MNHEY, CDR2 SMNVEV (reference sequence). The ends were cut back, 2 bases at V and 4 bases at J, with 17 bases in the middle. This CDR3 region has 16 residues. CDR3 coding DNA: TGTGCCAGCAGTTTAAATTGGGCCAGACGATCCTATGGCTACACCTTC. Its translation: CASSLNWARRSYGYTF.